Shown below are 17 T cell receptor beta chains from a single sample sequenced in a study of T cells expressing NK-cell markers. Following a re-call of the 5' RACE reads, TCRdb has one entry per CDR3 protein and lacks DNA. The sample shows 200,000 to 300,000 distinct CDR3 sequences, and 4% to 5% sits with its ten largest clones. The sequenced sample consisted of blood T cells: a sorted CD56 or NKG2C T cell subset, CD4+ or CD8+ T cells, or bulk PBMC T cells (not recorded which). The receptors here all came from a woman aged 18 to 75 in good health.

V and J are TRBV29-1 and TRBJ2-3. The CDR3 has 12 residues. The germline V gene has CDR1 SQVTM and CDR2 ANQGSEA. CDR3 in amino acids: CSSMGGSDTQYF.

V usage is TRBV21-1 and J usage is TRBJ2-7; without DNA, the TCRdb call of TRBD1 cannot be checked. TRBV21-1 is a pseudogene. The CDR3 totals 13 residues. The chain's CDR3 is CASSNGTDMAPYF.

The V call is TRBV9, the J call TRBJ2-7; TCRdb's D call, TRBD2, is unchecked because there is no DNA. The CDR3 extends over 15 amino acids. Germline values: CDR1 SGDLS, CDR2 YYNGEE. The CDR3 spells CASSKDIAGGGEQYF.

The chain has TRBV7-3 and TRBJ2-2; with no DNA, the TCRdb D assignment of TRBD2 cannot be verified. This CDR3 is built from 17 residues. From germline, CDR1 is SGHTA and CDR2 FQGTGA. The CDR3: CASKEEREGSSTGELFF.

V and J are TRBV5-1 and TRBJ1-2. Looked up from germline, CDR1 is SGHRS and CDR2 is YFSETQ. The CDR3 is 14 amino acids. CDR3 loop: CASRGALADYGYTF.

V and J are TRBV5-6 and TRBJ2-1; checking the TCRdb D call of TRBD1 is not possible without DNA. Germline loops: CDR1 SGHDT, CDR2 YYEEEE. The CDR3 has 17 amino acids. The CDR3 protein is CASTPFGSGDSYNEQFF.

The CDR3 protein is CASSLALGGSYNSPLHF. The chain couples TRBV5-1 to TRBJ1-6; TCRdb selects TRBD1, and the lack of DNA leaves this call unchecked. Germline assignment: CDR1 SGHRS and CDR2 YFSETQ. The CDR3 runs to 17 residues.

The gene calls are TRBV29-1 and TRBJ1-2; TCRdb returns TRBD1, unconfirmable since there is no DNA. The CDR3 has 12 amino acids. The germline V gene encodes CDR1 SQVTM and CDR2 ANQGSEA. The CDR3 loop is CSVAGQGKGYTF.

The genes are TRBV3-1 and TRBJ1-2. The CDR3 contains 13 residues. From germline, CDR1 is LGHDT and CDR2 YNNKEL (reference sequence). CDR3 protein: CASSPRQAYGYTF.

The V call is TRBV20-1, the J call TRBJ1-2; the TRBD1 assignment by TCRdb is unverifiable without DNA. This CDR3 region has 15 residues. Germline V gene lookup returns CDR1 DFQATT and CDR2 SNEGSKA (reference sequence). The CDR3 region is CSARGRDGPNYGYTF.

The rearrangement joins TRBV7-8 to TRBJ1-5; TCRdb's D gene call, TRBD1, goes unchecked for lack of DNA. Germline V gene data show CDR1 as SGHVS and CDR2 as FQNEAQ. There are 15 residues in the CDR3. The CDR3 sequence: CASSSRQGGRQPQHF.

This chain connects TRBV20-1 to TRBJ2-7. The CDR3 contains 15 residues. Germline V CDR1 and CDR2: DFQATT, SNEGSKA (reference sequence). This CDR3 reads CSADPESGRAYEQYF.

V usage is TRBV4-3 and J usage is TRBJ1-4; TCRdb proposes TRBD1, but this gene call is untestable without DNA. CDR1 is LGHNA, CDR2 YSLEER, per germline. CDR3 size: 14 residues. CDR3 amino acids: CASSPRTGQEKLFF.

The chain links TRBV7-9 to TRBJ1-1. The CDR3 loop spans 13 amino acids. Germline loops: CDR1 SEHNR, CDR2 FQNEAQ (reference sequence). The CDR3 is CASSVVLRSEAFF.

V gene TRBV19 combines with J gene TRBJ2-5; there is no DNA to check the TCRdb D call of TRBD2. Germline lookup yields CDR1 LNHDA and CDR2 SQIVND (reference sequence). The CDR3 runs 16 residues. The CDR3: CASSISTSGGRETQYF.

The rearrangement uses TRBV7-2 and TRBJ2-5; TCRdb returns TRBD2, unconfirmable since there is no DNA. From germline, CDR1 is SGHTA and CDR2 FQGNSA. CDR3 length equals 14 residues. Here the CDR3 reads CASSLGGPRETQYF.

The chain couples TRBV6-4 to TRBJ1-5. CDR1 MRHNA and CDR2 SNTAGT come from the germline V gene. This CDR3 has 14 amino acids. CDR3 sequence reads: CASSAYRGTEPQHF.